What follows are 30 T cell receptor beta chains derived from one specimen sequenced in a study of blood T cell repertoires in COVID-19. TCRdb's copy holds only in-frame clones and misses some; the assay was immunoSEQ multiplex PCR. The sample includes fewer than 250,000 clones, around 80% of them seen just once. Sequencing was carried out using peripheral blood. The receptors come from a man aged 45-60 years with active or convalescent COVID-19.

This clone occurred once. The rearrangement links TRBV25-1 to TRBJ2-5, with D hard to call. This CDR3 region has 12 residues. Germline CDR1 MGHDK, CDR2 SYGVNS. V was cut by 4 bases and J by 1 base, with 4 bases left in between. CDR3 residues: CASSVSQETQYF. For the CDR3, the DNA is TGTGCCAGCAGTGTCAGCCAAGAGACCCAGTACTTC.

The chain carries TRBV6-1 and TRBJ1-3, with D perhaps matching TRBD1 (5 bases). Germline CDR1 MNHNS, CDR2 SASEGT. Trimming took 0 bases from V and 6 from J, leaving 12 bases between them. The CDR3 extends over 15 amino acids. In DNA, the CDR3 is TGTGCCAGCAGTGAAGCCCCGGGGGTTGTAAACACCATATATTTT. It is translated as CASSEAPGVVNTIYF.

This clone was recorded once. The CDR3 protein is CASSYRQGSNYGYTF. The CDR3 nucleotides are TGTGCCAGCAGTTACCGACAGGGAAGTAACTATGGCTACACCTTC. The chain links TRBV27 to TRBJ1-2; 7 nucleotides match TRBD1. CDR3 length equals 15 residues. V lost 4 bases, J lost 1 base, and 6 bases stayed unmatched. CDR1 MNHEY and CDR2 SMNVEV come from the germline V gene (reference sequence).

The rearrangement uses TRBV5-1 and TRBJ2-7; the match to TRBD2 covers 14 bases. The junction had 7 bases not matched to a gene; V was cut back by 0 bases and J by 5 bases. Germline-derived CDR1 and CDR2 are SGHRS and YFSETQ. The CDR3 extends over 17 amino acids. The CDR3 nucleotides are TGCGCCAGCAGCTTGGTCGCCGGGACTAGCGGGAGCAACGAGCAGTACTTC. Its translation is CASSLVAGTSGSNEQYF. The entire variable domain, with the rest obtained from reference TRBV5-1 and TRBJ2-7, is as follows: KAGVTQTPRYLIKTRGQQVTLSCSPISGHRSVSWYQQTPGQGLQFLFEYFSETQRNKGNFPGRFSGRQFSNSRSEMNVSTLELGDSALYLCASSLVAGTSGSNEQYFGPGTRLTVT.

The chain is built from TRBV7-9 and TRBJ2-6, with 8 bases matching TRBD1. With 6 bases clipped from V and 0 bases from J, the junction kept 10 bases outside the gene matches. CDR1 is SEHNR, CDR2 FQNEAQ, per germline (reference sequence). The CDR3 runs 18 residues. CDR3 region: CASRPGTGGYSGANVLTF. The CDR3 nucleotides read TGTGCCAGCAGGCCCGGGACAGGAGGATACTCTGGGGCCAACGTCCTGACTTTC.

V is TRBV3-1 (or the pseudogene TRBV3-2) and J is TRBJ1-2; 7 positions match TRBD1. This CDR3 has 15 residues. Looked up from germline, CDR1 is LGHDT and CDR2 is YNNKEL (reference sequence). The V gene end was trimmed by 1 base and the J gene end by 2 bases; junction bases not matched to a gene: 4. CDR3 bases: TGTGCCAGCAGCCAAGTGCCAGGGGGGAACTATGGCTACACCTTC. Protein: CASSQVPGGNYGYTF.

The V gene is TRBV7-3, the J gene TRBJ1-1; 9 bases are a match to TRBD1. The trim removed 5 bases at V and 7 bases at J, leaving 5 bases unmatched. The CDR3 length is 13 residues. Germline V lookup: CDR1 SGHTA, CDR2 FQGTGA. The CDR3 DNA follows: TGTGCCAGCAGCGCACAGGGGGCGGGTGAAGCTTTCTTT. Translating gives CASSAQGAGEAFF.

The chain uses TRBV10-3 and TRBJ1-2; D is unresolved. The CDR3 is 12 residues long. The germline V gene encodes CDR1 ENHRY and CDR2 SYGVKD. Trimming removed 10 bases from V and 0 bases from J, with 9 bases in between. DNA for the CDR3: TGTGCCACAGCGGGAGCTAACTATGGCTACACCTTC. Its translation is CATAGANYGYTF.

Only a few counts were recorded for this clone. The V gene is TRBV6-6, the J gene TRBJ2-1, with TRBD2 identical over 12 bases. This CDR3 has 14 residues. Germline trimming cut 0 bases from V and 10 bases from J; bases unmatched to any gene: 1. Germline-derived CDR1 and CDR2 are MNHNY and SVGAGI (reference sequence). The CDR3 coding sequence is TGTGCCAGCAGTTACTCCGGACTAGCGGGGGAGCAGTTCTTC. Translation gives CASSYSGLAGEQFF.

J is TRBJ1-1 and V is TRBV5-1; 9 positions agree with TRBD1. Germline CDR1 and CDR2: SGHRS and YFSETQ. Losses at the gene ends were 3 bases for V and 10 bases for J; bases not matched to a gene: 7. The CDR3 contains 13 residues. CDR3 DNA: TGCGCCAGCAGCTCGCTTGGACAGGGGATAGCTTTCTTT. Its protein product is CASSSLGQGIAFF.

This clone was seen only a few times. This chain joins TRBV10-3 and TRBJ2-6; the D gene is possibly TRBD1 (5 bases). The CDR3 totals 18 residues. CDR1 and CDR2 from the germline V gene are ENHRY and SYGVKD. Trimming left V 8 bases short and J 0 bases short, with 20 bases between. The CDR3 DNA is TGTGCCATCCCCCAAGGGCCGGCAGGGAACTCTGGGGCCAACGTCCTGACTTTC. Translated, it gives CAIPQGPAGNSGANVLTF.

The count of this clone is one. The sample holds other DNA sequences that translate to the same CDR3. The chain combines TRBV14 with TRBJ1-1; unclear D gene. The germline CDR1 and CDR2 sequences are SGHDN and FVKESK. The CDR3 consists of 14 residues. V was trimmed by 1 base and J by 1 base, leaving 7 bases between them. DNA for the CDR3: TGTGCCAGCAGCCAAGTTCGGGGGAACACTGAAGCTTTCTTT. It yields the protein CASSQVRGNTEAFF.

This clone came up a few times. The rearrangement uses TRBV7-2 and TRBJ2-4; a weak D match, TRBD2 (7 bases). The ends were cut back, 5 bases at V and 6 bases at J, with 17 bases in the middle. Looked up from germline, CDR1 is SGHTA and CDR2 is FQGNSA. This CDR3 has 15 residues. The CDR3 region has the DNA TGTGCCAGCAGCCCCGGAGGGGGAGGGTCAAACATTCAGTACTTC. Residues: CASSPGGGGSNIQYF.

In nucleotides, the CDR3 is TGTGCCAGTAGATTGACTCCTCGCTTTGGAAACACCATATATTTT. Translating it yields CASRLTPRFGNTIYF. The chain couples TRBV19 to TRBJ1-3; no clear D gene. Germline V lookup: CDR1 LNHDA, CDR2 SQIVND (reference sequence). The CDR3 is 15 residues long. V dropped 6 bases and J dropped 3 bases, with 15 bases sitting between them.

The CDR3 DNA sequence: TGTGCCATCAGTGAGTCCCCCATGACTAGCGGTTACAATGAGCAGTTCTTC. Translation gives CAISESPMTSGYNEQFF. V usage is TRBV10-3 and J usage is TRBJ2-1; 9 bases match TRBD2. The germline gives CDR1 ENHRY, CDR2 SYGVKD. Trimming removed 0 bases from V and 4 bases from J; junction bases left unmatched: 7. This CDR3 has 17 amino acids.

This clone has more than one count but fewer than ten. The rearrangement links TRBV9 to TRBJ1-2; D gene unclear. This CDR3 spans 15 amino acids. Trimming removed 2 bases at V and 6 bases at J, with 17 bases between. Germline V gene sequence: CDR1 SGDLS, CDR2 YYNGEE. The CDR3 loop is CASSVRFSGYDGYTF. Here the CDR3 DNA reads TGTGCCAGCAGCGTTAGGTTTTCGGGGTATGATGGCTACACCTTC.

This clone was counted once. The chain carries TRBV28 and TRBJ2-5, with TRBD2 as a possible D gene (6 bases). The CDR3 runs 15 residues. Per germline, CDR1 MDHEN and CDR2 SYDVKM. Trimming took 3 bases from V and 7 from J, leaving 18 bases between them. CDR3 in amino acids: CASSLDGSKVGTQYF. DNA of the CDR3: TGTGCCAGCAGTTTGGACGGGAGTAAAGTGGGGACCCAGTACTTC. Using reference TRBV28 and TRBJ2-5 for the parts outside the CDR3, the full variable domain is DVKVTQSSRYLVKRTGEKVFLECVQDMDHENMFWYRQDPGLGLRLIYFSYDVKMKEKGDIPEGYSVSREKKERFSLILESASTNQTSMYLCASSLDGSKVGTQYFGPGTRLLVL.

The chain carries TRBV6-2 or TRBV6-3 and TRBJ2-5; 7 bases align to TRBD1. Germline CDR1 is MNHEY and CDR2 is SVGEGT. The CDR3 runs to 15 residues. V gave up 1 base and J gave up 5 bases; unmatched junction bases: 7. The CDR3: CASSYYRGGAETQYF. CDR3 bases: TGTGCCAGCAGTTACTATCGAGGGGGCGCGGAGACCCAGTACTTC.

Here the CDR3 DNA reads TGTGCCAGCAGACCCGGGACAGGGGAGGACTATGGCTACACCTTC. Translating it yields CASRPGTGEDYGYTF. The J gene is TRBJ1-2, the V gene TRBV7-8; 10 bases align to TRBD1. Germline V gene sequence: CDR1 SGHVS, CDR2 FQNEAQ. The V gene end was trimmed by 6 bases and the J gene end by 3 bases; junction bases not matched to a gene: 7. The CDR3 length is 15 residues.

V gene TRBV11-2 combines with J gene TRBJ1-6; 11 bases are a match to TRBD1. The CDR3 has 13 residues. CDR1 SGHAT and CDR2 FQNNGV come from the germline V gene. J was trimmed by 19 bases and V by 0 bases; bases with no gene match: 5. CDR3 sequence reads: CASSLDGTGGCHF. The CDR3 DNA reads as TGTGCCAGCAGCTTAGACGGGACAGGGGGGTGTCACTTT. Supplemented by reference TRBV11-2 and TRBJ1-6, the full variable domain reads EAGVAQSPRYKIIEKRQSVAFWCNPISGHATLYWYQQILGQGPKLLIQFQNNGVVDDSQLPKDRFSAERLKGVDSTLKIQPAKLEDSAVYLCASSLDGTGGCHFGNGTRLTVT.

The rearrangement uses TRBV6-6 and TRBJ1-4; D is unresolved. V was clipped by 5 bases and J by 0 bases, with 10 bases between them. The CDR3 consists of 15 residues. Per the germline V gene, CDR1 is MNHNY and CDR2 is SVGAGI (reference sequence). CDR3 sequence (DNA): TGTGCCAGCAGTGTCCTAGGTGCAACTAATGAAAAACTGTTTTTT. Its protein product is CASSVLGATNEKLFF.

V is TRBV11-2 and J is TRBJ1-2, with 7 bases identical to TRBD1. The CDR3 totals 14 residues. Germline CDR1 and CDR2: SGHAT and FQNNGV. Germline trimming cut 1 base from V and 8 bases from J; bases unmatched to any gene: 7. CDR3 bases: TGTGCCAGCAGCTTAGCAGACAGGGAGTGGGGCTACACCTTC. Its translation: CASSLADREWGYTF.

J is TRBJ1-6 and V is TRBV5-1, with a weak D call TRBD1 (6 bases). V lost 4 bases, J lost 5 bases, and 10 bases lay in between. Germline V lookup: CDR1 SGHRS, CDR2 YFSETQ. The CDR3 runs 14 residues. CDR3 nucleotides: TGCGCCAGCAGCCCACAGGGTAATAATTCACCCCTCCACTTT. Protein sequence: CASSPQGNNSPLHF.

This clone was counted between two and nine times. CDR3 coding DNA: TGTGCCAGCAGCTTCGAGGGACAGGGCGGGACAGCTTTCTTT. It codes for CASSFEGQGGTAFF. This chain links TRBV7-9 with TRBJ1-1; 9 bases line up with TRBD1. The CDR3 is 14 amino acids. The germline V gene encodes CDR1 SEHNR and CDR2 FQNEAQ (reference sequence). V shed 3 bases, J shed 10 bases, and the junction held 9 bases outside the gene matches.

The V and J genes are TRBV3-1 (or the pseudogene TRBV3-2) and TRBJ2-3; TRBD2 aligns across 15 bases. Germline V CDR1 and CDR2: LGHDT, YNNKEL (reference sequence). CDR3 length: 18 amino acids. With 10 bases clipped from V and 2 bases from J, the junction kept 13 bases outside the gene matches. The CDR3 loop is CATSGTSGGSLATDTQYF. The CDR3 DNA is TGTGCCACCTCCGGGACTAGCGGGGGGTCGCTTGCCACAGATACGCAGTATTTT.

The chain couples TRBV3-1 (or the pseudogene TRBV3-2) to TRBJ2-7; 10 positions agree with TRBD2. Looked up from germline, CDR1 is LGHDT and CDR2 is YNNKEL (reference sequence). The CDR3 runs 15 residues. The junction had 6 bases not matched to a gene; V was cut back by 4 bases and J by 3 bases. The DNA for the CDR3 is TGTGCCAGCAGCCCAGTCCTAGCGGGGGACTACGAGCAGTACTTC. Translation: CASSPVLAGDYEQYF.

The chain is built from TRBV11-3 and TRBJ1-5; D may be TRBD1 (6 bases). Trimming stripped 6 bases from V and 2 bases from J, with 23 bases between. The CDR3 is made up of 18 amino acids. Per the germline V gene, CDR1 is SGHNT and CDR2 is YENEEA. The CDR3 is CASSPKPYAGAGNQPQHF. In DNA, the CDR3 is TGTGCCAGCAGTCCCAAACCGTACGCAGGGGCTGGCAATCAGCCCCAGCATTTT.

The chain recombines TRBV19 with TRBJ1-4; 8 nucleotides line up with TRBD1. Looked up from germline, CDR1 is LNHDA and CDR2 is SQIVND (reference sequence). The CDR3 is made up of 15 amino acids. J gave up 5 bases and V 5 bases, and 7 bases lay outside the gene matches. The CDR3, as DNA: TGTGCCAGTAGTCCCGGGAGACAGGGGAATGAAAAACTGTTTTTT. It encodes CASSPGRQGNEKLFF.

This chain uses TRBV2 with TRBJ2-4; the match to TRBD1 covers 10 bases. Germline CDR1 is SNHLY and CDR2 is FYNNEI. This CDR3 is built from 16 residues. Germline trimming cut 4 bases from V and 0 bases from J; bases unmatched to any gene: 3. CDR3 loop: CASSGDRGLAKNIQYF. CDR3 DNA sequence: TGTGCCAGCAGTGGGGACAGGGGTCTAGCCAAAAACATTCAGTACTTC.

This chain links TRBV5-4 with TRBJ2-1, with 14 bases matching TRBD2. CDR3 length equals 16 residues. Germline V lookup: CDR1 SGHNT, CDR2 YYREEE (reference sequence). After removal of 7 bases from V and 8 bases from J, the junction contained 11 bases not matched to a gene. The CDR3 loop reads CASFSMTSGGADEQFF. Here the CDR3 DNA reads TGTGCCAGCTTCTCCATGACTAGCGGGGGGGCCGATGAGCAGTTCTTC.